There are a few counts of the clone carrying this T cell receptor (beta chain). CDR1 MNHEY and CDR2 SMNVEV come from the germline V gene (reference sequence). V lost 0 bases and J 10 bases, leaving 19 bases between the germline ends. The CDR3 covers 16 residues. This specimen comes from a study of blood T cell repertoires in COVID-19. Study context: Italy, Spain and the United States were the sources of the convalescent and acute COVID-19 samples. T cells, B-cell-depleted T cells, or PBMCs provided the cDNA or gDNA that served as material.

Original methodology: Estimates of nucleated cell counts were drawn from the amplification of reference gene primers. Profiling relied on immunoSEQ multiplex PCR, and the TCRdb table lists in-frame clones only, not all of them. The V and J calls and clone size come from that table; D and trimming were worked out from the DNA. The sample shows some 42,000 clones, 89% of them seen only once. The sample comprised peripheral blood. This receptor was taken from a human donor in a cohort sampled during active COVID-19. V gene TRBV27 combines with J gene TRBJ2-1; no clear D. The DNA for the CDR3 is TGTGCCAGCAGTTTATCGTACCTGGAACTAACCCTCGAGCAGTTCTTC. This translates into CASSLSYLELTLEQFF.